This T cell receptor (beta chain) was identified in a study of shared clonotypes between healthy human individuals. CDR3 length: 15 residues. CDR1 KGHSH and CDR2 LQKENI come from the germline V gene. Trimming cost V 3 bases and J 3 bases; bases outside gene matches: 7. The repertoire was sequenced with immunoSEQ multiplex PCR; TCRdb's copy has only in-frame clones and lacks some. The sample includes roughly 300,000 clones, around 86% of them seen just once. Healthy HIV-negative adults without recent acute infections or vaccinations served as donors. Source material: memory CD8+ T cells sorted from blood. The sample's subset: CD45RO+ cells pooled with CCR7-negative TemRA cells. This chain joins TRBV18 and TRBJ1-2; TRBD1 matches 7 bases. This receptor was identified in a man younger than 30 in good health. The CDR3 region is CASSPLGQSYYGYTF. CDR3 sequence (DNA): TGTGCCAGCTCACCCTTGGGACAGTCATACTATGGCTACACCTTC.